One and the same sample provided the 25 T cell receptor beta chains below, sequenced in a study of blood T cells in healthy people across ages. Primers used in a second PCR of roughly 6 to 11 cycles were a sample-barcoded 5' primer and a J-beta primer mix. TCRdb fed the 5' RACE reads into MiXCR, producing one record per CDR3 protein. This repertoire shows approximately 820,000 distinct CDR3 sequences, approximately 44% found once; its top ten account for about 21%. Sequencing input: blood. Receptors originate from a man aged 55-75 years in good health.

CDR3 sequence: CASSKVGLQGRPLHF. In DNA form, the CDR3 reads TGTGCCAGCAGCAAAGTCGGGCTCCAAGGTCGACCCCTCCACTTT. The J gene is TRBJ1-6, the V gene TRBV28, with D unclear. V lost 6 bases to trimming and J lost 12 bases, with 21 bases between them. The CDR3 runs 15 residues. Germline CDR1 reads MDHEN; CDR2 reads SYDVKM. The complete variable domain, with remaining parts taken from reference TRBV28 and TRBJ1-6, reads DVKVTQSSRYLVKRTGEKVFLECVQDMDHENMFWYRQDPGLGLRLIYFSYDVKMKEKGDIPEGYSVSREKKERFSLILESASTNQTSMYLCASSKVGLQGRPLHFGNGTRLTVT.

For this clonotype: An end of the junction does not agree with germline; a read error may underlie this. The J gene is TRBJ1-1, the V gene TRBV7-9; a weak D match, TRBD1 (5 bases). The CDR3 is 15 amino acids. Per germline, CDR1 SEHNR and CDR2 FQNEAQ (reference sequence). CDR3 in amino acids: CASSFGTGTRTGAFF. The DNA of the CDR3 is TGTGCCAGCAGCTTTGGGACTGGGACCAGAACTGGAGCTTTCTTT.

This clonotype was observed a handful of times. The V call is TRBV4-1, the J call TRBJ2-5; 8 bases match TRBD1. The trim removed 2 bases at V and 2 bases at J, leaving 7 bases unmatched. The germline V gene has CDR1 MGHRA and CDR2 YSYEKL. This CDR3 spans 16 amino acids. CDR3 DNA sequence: TGCGCCAGCAGCCAAACCTGGACAGGGATACAAGAGACCCAGTACTTC. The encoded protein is CASSQTWTGIQETQYF.

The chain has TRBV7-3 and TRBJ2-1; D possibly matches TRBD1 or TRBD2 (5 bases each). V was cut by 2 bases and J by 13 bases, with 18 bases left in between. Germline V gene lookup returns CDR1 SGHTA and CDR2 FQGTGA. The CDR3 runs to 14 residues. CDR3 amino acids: CASSLSGPRETQFF. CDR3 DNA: TGTGCCAGCAGCTTATCAGGGCCAAGGGAGACCCAGTTCTTC.

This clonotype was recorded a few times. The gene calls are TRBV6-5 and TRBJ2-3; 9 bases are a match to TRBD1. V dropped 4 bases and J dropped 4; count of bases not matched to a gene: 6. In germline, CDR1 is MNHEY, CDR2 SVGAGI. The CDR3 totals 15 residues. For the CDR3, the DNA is TGTGCCAGCAGTTTACAGGGGGCCAGGTCAGATACGCAGTATTTT. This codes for CASSLQGARSDTQYF.

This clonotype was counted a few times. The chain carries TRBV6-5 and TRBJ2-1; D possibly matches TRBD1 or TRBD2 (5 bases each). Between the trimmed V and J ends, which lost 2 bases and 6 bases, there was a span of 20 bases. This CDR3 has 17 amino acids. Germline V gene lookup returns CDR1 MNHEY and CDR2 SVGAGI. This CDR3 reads CASSYTLGAGFSNEQFF. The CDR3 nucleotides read TGTGCCAGCAGTTACACACTCGGGGCAGGATTTAGCAATGAGCAGTTCTTC.

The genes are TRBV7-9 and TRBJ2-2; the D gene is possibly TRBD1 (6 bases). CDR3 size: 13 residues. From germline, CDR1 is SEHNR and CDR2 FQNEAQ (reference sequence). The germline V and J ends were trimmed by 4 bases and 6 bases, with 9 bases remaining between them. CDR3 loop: CASSSRGPGELFF. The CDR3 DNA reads TGTGCCAGCAGCTCCAGGGGCCCCGGGGAGCTGTTTTTT. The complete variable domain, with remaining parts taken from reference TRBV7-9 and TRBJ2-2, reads DTGVSQNPRHKITKRGQNVTFRCDPISEHNRLYWYRQTLGQGPEFLTYFQNEAQLEKSRLLSDRFSAERPKGSFSTLEIQRTEQGDSAMYLCASSSRGPGELFFGEGSRLTVL.

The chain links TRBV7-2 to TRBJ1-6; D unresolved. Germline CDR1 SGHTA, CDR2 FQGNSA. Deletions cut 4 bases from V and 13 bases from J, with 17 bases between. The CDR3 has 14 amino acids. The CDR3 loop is CASSSWTMGMPLHF. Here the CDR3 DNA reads TGTGCCAGCAGCTCGTGGACCATGGGGATGCCCCTCCACTTT.

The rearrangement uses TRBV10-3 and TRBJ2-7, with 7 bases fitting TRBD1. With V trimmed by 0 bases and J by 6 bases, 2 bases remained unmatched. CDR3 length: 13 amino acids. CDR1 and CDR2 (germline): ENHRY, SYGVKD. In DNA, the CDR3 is TGTGCCATCAGTGAGTCACAGGGGTCCGAGCAGTACTTC. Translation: CAISESQGSEQYF.

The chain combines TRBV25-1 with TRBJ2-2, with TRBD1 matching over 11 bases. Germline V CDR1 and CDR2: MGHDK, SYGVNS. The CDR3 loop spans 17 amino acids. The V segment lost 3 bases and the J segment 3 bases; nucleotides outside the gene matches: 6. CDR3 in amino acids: CASSDPRTGGYTGELFF. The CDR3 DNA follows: TGTGCCAGCAGTGATCCCCGGACAGGGGGCTACACCGGGGAGCTGTTTTTT.

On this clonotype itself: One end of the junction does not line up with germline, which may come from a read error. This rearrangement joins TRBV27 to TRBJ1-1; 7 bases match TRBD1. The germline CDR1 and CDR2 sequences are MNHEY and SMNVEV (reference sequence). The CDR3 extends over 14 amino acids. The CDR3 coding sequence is TGTGCCTGCAGTTCGACAGGGATGGGCACTGAAGCTTTCTTT. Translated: CACSSTGMGTEAFF.

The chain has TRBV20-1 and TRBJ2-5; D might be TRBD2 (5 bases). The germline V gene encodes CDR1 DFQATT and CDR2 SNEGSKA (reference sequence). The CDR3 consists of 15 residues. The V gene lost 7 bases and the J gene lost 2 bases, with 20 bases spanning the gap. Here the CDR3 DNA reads TGCAGTGGATCAACGGGAATCTCATTACAAGAGACCCAGTACTTC. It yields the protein CSGSTGISLQETQYF.

The CDR3 reads CASSYSRSGANVLTF. In DNA form, the CDR3 reads TGTGCCAGCAGTTACAGCCGCTCTGGGGCCAACGTCCTGACTTTC. The chain recombines TRBV6-2 or TRBV6-3 with TRBJ2-6; no clear D gene. This CDR3 has 15 residues. Germline CDR1 and CDR2: MNHEY and SVGEGT. Deletions cut 2 bases from V and 0 bases from J, with 5 bases between.

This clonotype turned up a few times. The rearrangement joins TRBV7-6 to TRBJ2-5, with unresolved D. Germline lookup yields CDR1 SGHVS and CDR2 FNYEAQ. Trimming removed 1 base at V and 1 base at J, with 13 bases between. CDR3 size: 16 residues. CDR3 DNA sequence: TGTGCCAGCAGCTTAGGTGGGCTAGTCCCCCAAGAGACCCAGTACTTC. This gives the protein CASSLGGLVPQETQYF.

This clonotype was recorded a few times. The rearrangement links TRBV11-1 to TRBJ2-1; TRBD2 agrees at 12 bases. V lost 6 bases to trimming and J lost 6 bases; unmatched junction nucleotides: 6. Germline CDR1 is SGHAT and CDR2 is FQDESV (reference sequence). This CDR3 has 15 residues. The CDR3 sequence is CASSSGLAGSNEQFF. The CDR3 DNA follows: TGTGCCAGCAGTTCCGGACTAGCGGGGAGCAATGAGCAGTTCTTC.

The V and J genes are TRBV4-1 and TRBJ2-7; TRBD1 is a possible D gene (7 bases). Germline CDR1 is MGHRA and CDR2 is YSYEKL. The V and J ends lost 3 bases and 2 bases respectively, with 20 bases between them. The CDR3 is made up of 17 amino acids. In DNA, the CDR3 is TGCGCCAGCAGCCAGCGATCCCCGGAGGGGGCGACCTACGAGCAGTACTTC. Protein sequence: CASSQRSPEGATYEQYF.

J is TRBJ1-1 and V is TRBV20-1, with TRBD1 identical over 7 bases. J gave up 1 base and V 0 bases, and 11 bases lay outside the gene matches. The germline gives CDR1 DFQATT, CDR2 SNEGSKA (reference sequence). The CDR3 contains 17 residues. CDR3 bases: TGCAGTGCTAGAGATCCAAGACAGGGACTTAGGAACACTGAAGCTTTCTTT. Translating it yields CSARDPRQGLRNTEAFF.

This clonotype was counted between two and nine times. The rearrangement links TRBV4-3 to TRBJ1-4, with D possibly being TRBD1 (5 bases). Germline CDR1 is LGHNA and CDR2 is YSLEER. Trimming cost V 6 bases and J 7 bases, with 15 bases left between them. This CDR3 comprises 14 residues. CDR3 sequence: CASSPPGGVEKLFF. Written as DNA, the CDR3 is TGCGCCAGCAGTCCTCCGGGGGGGGTTGAAAAACTGTTTTTT.

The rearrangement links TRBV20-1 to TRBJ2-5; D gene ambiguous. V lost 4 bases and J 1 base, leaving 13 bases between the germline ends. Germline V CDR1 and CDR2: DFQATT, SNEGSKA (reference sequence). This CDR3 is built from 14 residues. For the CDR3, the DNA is TGCAGTGCTATACGACGAGCCATCCAAGAGACCCAGTACTTC. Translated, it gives CSAIRRAIQETQYF.

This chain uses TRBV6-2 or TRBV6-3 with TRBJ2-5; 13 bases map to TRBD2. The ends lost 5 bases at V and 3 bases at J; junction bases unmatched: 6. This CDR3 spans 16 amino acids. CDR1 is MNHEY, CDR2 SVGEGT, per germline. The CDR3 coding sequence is TGTGCCAGCAGTCACGTCGGGACTAGCGGGGAAGAGACCCAGTACTTC. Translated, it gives CASSHVGTSGEETQYF.

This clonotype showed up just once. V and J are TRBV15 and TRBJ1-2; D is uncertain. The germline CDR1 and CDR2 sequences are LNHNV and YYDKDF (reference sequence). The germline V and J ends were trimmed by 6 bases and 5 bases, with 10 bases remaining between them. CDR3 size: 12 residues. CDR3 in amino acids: CATSPGGYGYTF. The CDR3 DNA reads TGTGCCACCAGTCCGGGAGGTTATGGCTACACCTTC.

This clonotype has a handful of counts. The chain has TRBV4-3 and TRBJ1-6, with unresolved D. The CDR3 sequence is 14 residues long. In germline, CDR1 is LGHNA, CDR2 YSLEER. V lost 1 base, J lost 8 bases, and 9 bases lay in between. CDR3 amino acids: CASSQAEFHSPLHF. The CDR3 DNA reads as TGCGCCAGCAGCCAAGCAGAATTCCATTCACCCCTCCACTTT.

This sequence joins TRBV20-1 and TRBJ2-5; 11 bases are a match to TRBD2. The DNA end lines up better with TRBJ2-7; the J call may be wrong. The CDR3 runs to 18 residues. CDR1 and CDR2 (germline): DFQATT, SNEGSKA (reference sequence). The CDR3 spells CSARVGVVGTSGTYEQYF. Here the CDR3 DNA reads TGCAGTGCTAGGGTAGGTGTGGTTGGGACTAGCGGAACCTACGAGCAGTACTTC.

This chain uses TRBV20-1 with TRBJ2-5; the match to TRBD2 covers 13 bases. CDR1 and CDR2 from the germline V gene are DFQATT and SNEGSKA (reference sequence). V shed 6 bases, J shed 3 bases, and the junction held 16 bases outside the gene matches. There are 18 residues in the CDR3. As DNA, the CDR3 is TGCAGTGCAACTAGCGGGGGGGCCCTTACTTTACGGGAAGAGACCCAGTACTTC. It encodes CSATSGGALTLREETQYF.

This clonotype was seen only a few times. The CDR3, as DNA: TGCAGCGTCGGACAGGTTTACGAGCAGTACTTC. Translating it yields CSVGQVYEQYF. The V gene is TRBV29-1, the J gene TRBJ2-7; 7 bases are shared with TRBD1. CDR3 length: 11 amino acids. Unmatched junction bases numbered 3, after V lost 6 bases and J lost 4 bases. The germline gives CDR1 SQVTM, CDR2 ANQGSEA.